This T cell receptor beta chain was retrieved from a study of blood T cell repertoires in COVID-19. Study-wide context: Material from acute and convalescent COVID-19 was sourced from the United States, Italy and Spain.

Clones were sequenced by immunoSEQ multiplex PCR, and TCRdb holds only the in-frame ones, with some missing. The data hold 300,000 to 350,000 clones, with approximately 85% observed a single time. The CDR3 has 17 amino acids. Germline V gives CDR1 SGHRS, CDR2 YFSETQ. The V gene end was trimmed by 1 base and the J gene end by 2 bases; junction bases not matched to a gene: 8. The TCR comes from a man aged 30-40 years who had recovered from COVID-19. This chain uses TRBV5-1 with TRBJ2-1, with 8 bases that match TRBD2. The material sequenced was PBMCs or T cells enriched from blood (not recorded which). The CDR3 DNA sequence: TGCGCCAGCAGCTTGAACCGTGCCGGGGGGGCCTACAATGAGCAGTTCTTC. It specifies CASSLNRAGGAYNEQFF.